The clone carrying this T cell receptor (beta chain) has just one count. The antigen is unknown. Expressed TCRB transcripts were sequenced because the entire RNA isolate underwent reverse transcription. Sequencing of naive, central memory and regulatory T cell samples gave an average of approximately 3.5 million reads. Clones were read by immunoSEQ multiplex PCR, and TCRdb kept only the in-frame ones, dropping some. The sample holds around 300,000 clones, 8% to 13% seen once. This record comes from a study of beta chain features in type 1 diabetes. The study's findings and limits: The influence of HLA type on TCRB rearrangement stayed undetermined. Insertion counts at VDJ junctions were lower in type 1 diabetes patients, who also showed more deletions there.

Via CD45RO/CCR7/CD25/CD127/CD95/CD27, cells of the CD4+ naive, central memory, regulatory and stem cell-like memory subsets were sorted. From germline, CDR1 is SGDLS and CDR2 YYNGEE. CDR3 length: 15 amino acids. The V and J ends lost 3 bases and 2 bases respectively, with 15 bases between them. Sequencing was performed on naive CD4+ T cells from blood. The chain combines TRBV9 with TRBJ2-7; tentative D call: TRBD1 (5 bases). The source is a woman aged 30 to 39 in good health. CDR3 sequence: CASSATETQTYEQYF. CDR3 bases: TGTGCCAGCAGCGCGACAGAGACCCAAACCTACGAGCAGTACTTC.